This T cell receptor (beta chain) was recovered during a study of identifying expanded T cells in peripheral blood. In regard to this clone: Its antigen is as yet unknown.

Healthy donors had no documented immune events, such as infections, while sampled. The CDR3 consists of 14 residues. Germline V gene lookup returns CDR1 SGHNT and CDR2 YYREEE (reference sequence). V trimming: 3 bases; J trimming: 7 bases; junction bases outside the gene matches: 8. The data were produced by immunoSEQ multiplex PCR, yet TCRdb's version contains in-frame clones alone and is incomplete. The sample holds roughly 100,000 clones, approximately 91% seen once. Notes on the study in general: Across healthy donors, higher total template counts meant significantly greater roughly 2-week count variance. Technical replicates showed around 1.2 changed clones; two weeks roughly 16; four weeks 19.

The clonotype was recovered from a person aged 18-70 years in good health. The V call is TRBV5-4, the J call TRBJ2-3, with 7 bases matching TRBD1. Material for sequencing was blood. CDR3 in DNA: TGTGCCAGCAGCTCCATGACAGGGCAGCATACGCAGTATTTT. It codes for CASSSMTGQHTQYF.